The 20 T cell receptor beta chains presented below share a single source sample, sequenced in a study of T cell responses to AZD1222 COVID-19 vaccine. The assay was immunoSEQ multiplex PCR, and TCRdb's table has in-frame clones only and misses some. Here the sample spans more than 150,000 clones, around 92% being singletons. The sample here was peripheral blood, taken on day 0 of AZD1222 vaccination. These receptors originate from an adult in good health.

V gene TRBV5-1 combines with J gene TRBJ1-6; D gene uncertain. The CDR3 is made up of 13 amino acids. The V gene's germline CDR1 is SGHRS and CDR2 YFSETQ. The V end was cut by 4 bases, the J end by 7 bases, with 9 bases between. The CDR3 DNA follows: TGCGCCAGCAGCCCGAGGTGGAATTCACCCCTCCACTTT. It codes for CASSPRWNSPLHF.

This chain joins TRBV25-1 and TRBJ2-7, with D unresolved. V lost 4 bases, J lost 5 bases, and 21 bases lay in between. The V gene's germline CDR1 is MGHDK and CDR2 SYGVNS. The CDR3 totals 16 residues. The CDR3 coding sequence is TGTGCCAGCAGTGCGTTATCAGCAGCCTCATCTAACGAGCAGTACTTC. Translation gives CASSALSAASSNEQYF.

The chain has TRBV12-3 or TRBV12-4 and TRBJ1-2; 9 nucleotides align to TRBD1. The ends lost 6 bases at V and 7 bases at J; junction bases unmatched: 3. CDR3 length equals 12 residues. The CDR3 region is CASRSTGGGYTF. As DNA, the CDR3 is TGTGCCAGCAGATCGACAGGGGGTGGCTACACCTTC.

This chain connects TRBV24-1 to TRBJ1-1; D uncertain. This CDR3 contains 13 residues. V was shortened by 2 bases and J by 8 bases, with 11 bases between the two germline ends. In germline, CDR1 is KGHDR, CDR2 SFDVKD. DNA of the CDR3: TGTGCCACCAGTGATTCGGGGAGCGCCGAAGCTTTCTTT. Protein: CATSDSGSAEAFF.

The CDR3 DNA is TGTGCCAGCAGTGAAGGTGCTAGCGGGAGAGGGGAGCTGTTTTTT. This codes for CASSEGASGRGELFF. This sequence joins TRBV6-1 and TRBJ2-2; the match to TRBD2 covers 10 bases. CDR3 length equals 15 residues. J gave up 8 bases and V 1 base, and 4 bases lay outside the gene matches. Germline V gene lookup returns CDR1 MNHNS and CDR2 SASEGT.

The table lists this clone with a few counts. The chain combines TRBV19 with TRBJ1-1; no reliable D call. The CDR3 covers 11 residues. V was trimmed by 8 bases and J by 6 bases, leaving 10 bases between them. Germline V gene lookup returns CDR1 LNHDA and CDR2 SQIVND (reference sequence). The CDR3 DNA reads TGTGCCAGTCTTAGGAGGGCTGAAGCTTTCTTT. Amino acid sequence: CASLRRAEAFF.

V usage is TRBV3-1 (or the pseudogene TRBV3-2) and J usage is TRBJ1-2; TRBD1 agrees at 12 bases. Looked up from germline, CDR1 is LGHDT and CDR2 is YNNKEL (reference sequence). The CDR3 loop spans 15 amino acids. The junction had 7 bases not matched to a gene; V was cut back by 5 bases and J by 6 bases. The CDR3 region is CASSFRDRGRDGYTF. The CDR3 region has the DNA TGTGCCAGCAGCTTCCGGGACAGGGGGCGAGATGGCTACACCTTC.

The chain carries TRBV7-8 and TRBJ2-7; tentative D call: TRBD1 (5 bases). The CDR3 length is 14 residues. Germline V gene sequence: CDR1 SGHVS, CDR2 FQNEAQ. Trimming took 5 bases from V and 0 from J, leaving 11 bases between them. The CDR3, as DNA: TGTGCCAGCAGCCCGACGACAGTCTCCTACGAGCAGTACTTC. Amino acids: CASSPTTVSYEQYF.

The J gene is TRBJ1-2, the V gene TRBV6-4; possible D gene TRBD1, 5 bases. There are 13 residues in the CDR3. The V and J ends lost 4 bases and 0 bases respectively, with 6 bases between them. CDR1 MRHNA and CDR2 SNTAGT come from the germline V gene. CDR3 residues: CASSAGPNYGYTF. The CDR3 bases are TGTGCCAGCAGTGCAGGGCCTAACTATGGCTACACCTTC.

This clone was seen only once. V gene TRBV10-3 combines with J gene TRBJ2-2; D unresolved. Germline V gives CDR1 ENHRY, CDR2 SYGVKD. V gave up 0 bases and J gave up 6 bases, with 5 bases separating them. This CDR3 contains 13 residues. The CDR3 loop reads CAISESQAGELFF. CDR3 bases: TGTGCCATCAGTGAGTCCCAGGCCGGGGAGCTGTTTTTT.

This clone was observed a single time. This sequence joins TRBV5-6 and TRBJ1-2, with D perhaps matching TRBD1 (5 bases). The CDR3 is 11 residues long. V was clipped by 3 bases and J by 6 bases, with 6 bases between them. Germline loops: CDR1 SGHDT, CDR2 YYEEEE. This chain's CDR3 is CASSSQDGYTF. In nucleotides, the CDR3 is TGTGCCAGCAGCTCACAGGATGGCTACACCTTC.

The chain joins TRBV3-1 (or the pseudogene TRBV3-2) to TRBJ2-7; 10 bases fit TRBD1. The CDR3 spans 15 residues. In germline, CDR1 is LGHDT, CDR2 YNNKEL (reference sequence). V trimming: 0 bases; J trimming: 5 bases; junction bases outside the gene matches: 4. This CDR3 is CASSQETDRGHEQYV. In DNA form, the CDR3 reads TGTGCCAGCAGCCAAGAGACAGACAGGGGGCACGAGCAGTACGTC.

This chain connects TRBV5-6 to TRBJ1-5; TRBD1 might be the D (6 bases). Germline values: CDR1 SGHDT, CDR2 YYEEEE. This CDR3 has 15 amino acids. The ends were cut back, 4 bases at V and 6 bases at J, with 17 bases in the middle. The CDR3 sequence is CASSRLGRGSQPQHF. The CDR3 DNA reads as TGTGCCAGCAGCCGATTAGGGAGGGGGAGTCAGCCCCAGCATTTT.

The chain joins TRBV3-1 (or the pseudogene TRBV3-2) to TRBJ2-1, with TRBD2 identical over 8 bases. With 4 bases clipped from V and 8 bases from J, the junction kept 7 bases outside the gene matches. The germline V gene encodes CDR1 LGHDT and CDR2 YNNKEL (reference sequence). The CDR3 contains 14 residues. CDR3 in amino acids: CASSRDRGGHEQFF. The CDR3 nucleotides read TGTGCCAGCAGCCGAGATCGGGGGGGCCATGAGCAGTTCTTC.

The chain links TRBV27 to TRBJ1-2; D is possibly TRBD1 (5 bases). The CDR3 spans 13 residues. Trimming removed 6 bases from V and 8 bases from J, with 16 bases in between. In germline, CDR1 is MNHEY, CDR2 SMNVEV (reference sequence). DNA of the CDR3: TGTGCCAGCAGGGGAAGGACTGGGGACGGCTACACCTTC. Its translation is CASRGRTGDGYTF.

The chain joins TRBV6-2 or TRBV6-3 to TRBJ2-2, with TRBD1 matching 7 bases. The CDR3 sequence is 13 residues long. Germline values: CDR1 MNHEY, CDR2 SVGEGT. V lost 5 bases to trimming and J lost 7 bases; unmatched junction nucleotides: 4. In DNA, the CDR3 is TGTGCCAGCAGTACAGGGGACGGCGGGGAGCTGTTTTTT. Its translation: CASSTGDGGELFF.

This CDR3 reads CASSQDGRAQHF. The DNA of the CDR3 is TGCGCCAGCAGCCAAGATGGGAGAGCTCAGCATTTT. The chain has TRBV4-1 and TRBJ1-5; D call uncertain. CDR3 length: 12 residues. Trimming stripped 0 bases from V and 13 bases from J, with 10 bases between. In germline, CDR1 is MGHRA, CDR2 YSYEKL.

Comments on this clone: Other DNA sequences within the sample encode an identical CDR3. This chain links TRBV18 with TRBJ1-5; TRBD1 agrees at 9 bases. The trim removed 3 bases at V and 5 bases at J, leaving 2 bases unmatched. CDR3 length: 14 amino acids. The germline V gene encodes CDR1 KGHSH and CDR2 LQKENI. Here the CDR3 reads CASSPTGGDQPQHF. CDR3 nucleotide sequence: TGTGCCAGCTCACCGACAGGGGGAGATCAGCCCCAGCATTTT.

The count of this clone is one. The chain has TRBV18 and TRBJ1-1, with D unclear. The germline V gene has CDR1 KGHSH and CDR2 LQKENI. Trimming shortened V by 0 bases and J by 1 base, and 6 bases separated the two germline ends. The CDR3 covers 14 residues. The CDR3 here is CASSPPLTNTEAFF. Here the CDR3 DNA reads TGTGCCAGCTCACCACCGTTGACGAACACTGAAGCTTTCTTT.

The chain is built from TRBV19 and TRBJ1-2; 7 nucleotides align to TRBD1. This CDR3 is 14 amino acids long. V shed 6 bases and J 4 bases; nucleotides not matched to a gene: 8. Germline CDR1 LNHDA, CDR2 SQIVND (reference sequence). CDR3 coding DNA: TGTGCCAGTAGGGGCTCAGACAGGGCCTATGGCTACACCTTC. It specifies CASRGSDRAYGYTF.